This T cell receptor beta chain appears in the sequencing data of a study of blood T cell repertoires in COVID-19. The overall study: The study drew acute and convalescent COVID-19 samples from the United States, Italy and Spain.

The assay was immunoSEQ multiplex PCR, and TCRdb's table has in-frame clones only and misses some. The sample lists about 400,000 clones, roughly 88% occurring once. The V gene's germline CDR1 is SGHAT and CDR2 FQNNGV. V lost 3 bases to trimming and J lost 1 base; unmatched junction nucleotides: 10. The CDR3 extends over 17 amino acids. This chain uses TRBV11-2 with TRBJ2-5; 8 bases are a match to TRBD2. Sequencing was performed on PBMCs or T cells enriched from blood (not recorded which). The clonotype was recovered from a woman between 35 and 50 years old with acute COVID-19. The CDR3 DNA reads as TGTGCCAGCAGCTTGGGTGTCCGGGGGGGGTTCCAAGAGACCCAGTACTTC. It yields the protein CASSLGVRGGFQETQYF.